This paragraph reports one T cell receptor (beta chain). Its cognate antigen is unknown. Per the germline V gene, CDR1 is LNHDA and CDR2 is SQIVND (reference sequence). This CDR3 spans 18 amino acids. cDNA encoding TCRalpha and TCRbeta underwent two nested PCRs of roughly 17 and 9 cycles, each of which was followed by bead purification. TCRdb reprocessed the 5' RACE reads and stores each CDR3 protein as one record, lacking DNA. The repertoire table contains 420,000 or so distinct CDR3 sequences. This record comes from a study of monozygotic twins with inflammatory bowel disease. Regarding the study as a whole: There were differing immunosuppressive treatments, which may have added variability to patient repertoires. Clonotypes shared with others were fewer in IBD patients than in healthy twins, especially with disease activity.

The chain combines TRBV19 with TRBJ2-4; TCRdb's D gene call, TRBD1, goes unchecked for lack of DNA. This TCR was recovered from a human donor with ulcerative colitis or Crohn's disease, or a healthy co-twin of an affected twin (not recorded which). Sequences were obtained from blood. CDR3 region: CASKDRDADLLAKNIQYF. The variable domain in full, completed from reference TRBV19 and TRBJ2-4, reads DGGITQSPKYLFRKEGQNVTLSCEQNLNHDAMYWYRQDPGQGLRLIYYSQIVNDFQKGDIAEGYSVSREKKESFPLTVTSAQKNPTAFYLCASKDRDADLLAKNIQYFGAGTRLSVL.